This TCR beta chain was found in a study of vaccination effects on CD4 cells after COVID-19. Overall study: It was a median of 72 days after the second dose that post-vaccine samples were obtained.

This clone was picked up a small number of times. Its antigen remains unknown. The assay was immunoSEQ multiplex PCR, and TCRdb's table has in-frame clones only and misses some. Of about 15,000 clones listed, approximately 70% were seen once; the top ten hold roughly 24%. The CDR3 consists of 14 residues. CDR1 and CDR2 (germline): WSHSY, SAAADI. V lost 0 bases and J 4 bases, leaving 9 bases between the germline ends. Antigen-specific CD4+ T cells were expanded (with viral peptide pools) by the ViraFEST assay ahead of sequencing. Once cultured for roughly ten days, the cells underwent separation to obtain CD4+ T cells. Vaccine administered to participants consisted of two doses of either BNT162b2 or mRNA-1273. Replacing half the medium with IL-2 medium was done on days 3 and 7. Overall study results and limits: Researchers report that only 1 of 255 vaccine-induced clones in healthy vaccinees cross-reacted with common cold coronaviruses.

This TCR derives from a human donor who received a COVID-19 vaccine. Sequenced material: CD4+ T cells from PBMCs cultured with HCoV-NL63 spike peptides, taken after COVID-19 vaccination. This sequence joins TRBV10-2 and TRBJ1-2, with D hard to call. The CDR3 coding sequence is TGCGCCAGCAGTGAGTCTGCGGATGGCTATGGCTACACCTTC. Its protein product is CASSESADGYGYTF.